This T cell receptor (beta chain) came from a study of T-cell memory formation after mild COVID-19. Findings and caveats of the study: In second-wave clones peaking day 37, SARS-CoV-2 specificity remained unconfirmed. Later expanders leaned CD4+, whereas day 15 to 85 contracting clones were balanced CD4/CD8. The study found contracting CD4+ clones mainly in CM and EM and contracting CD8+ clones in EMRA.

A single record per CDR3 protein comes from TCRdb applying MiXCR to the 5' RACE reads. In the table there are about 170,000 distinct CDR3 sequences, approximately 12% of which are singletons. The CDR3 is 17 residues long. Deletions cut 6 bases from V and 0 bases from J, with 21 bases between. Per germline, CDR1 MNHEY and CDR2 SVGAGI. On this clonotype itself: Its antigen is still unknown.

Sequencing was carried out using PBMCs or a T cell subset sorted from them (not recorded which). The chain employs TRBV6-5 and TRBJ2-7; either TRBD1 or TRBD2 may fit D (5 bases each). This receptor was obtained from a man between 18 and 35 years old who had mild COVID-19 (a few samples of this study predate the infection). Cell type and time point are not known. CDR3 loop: CASSLRIPGTVSYEQYF. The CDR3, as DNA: TGTGCCAGCAGCCTAAGGATCCCCGGGACGGTCTCCTACGAGCAGTACTTC.